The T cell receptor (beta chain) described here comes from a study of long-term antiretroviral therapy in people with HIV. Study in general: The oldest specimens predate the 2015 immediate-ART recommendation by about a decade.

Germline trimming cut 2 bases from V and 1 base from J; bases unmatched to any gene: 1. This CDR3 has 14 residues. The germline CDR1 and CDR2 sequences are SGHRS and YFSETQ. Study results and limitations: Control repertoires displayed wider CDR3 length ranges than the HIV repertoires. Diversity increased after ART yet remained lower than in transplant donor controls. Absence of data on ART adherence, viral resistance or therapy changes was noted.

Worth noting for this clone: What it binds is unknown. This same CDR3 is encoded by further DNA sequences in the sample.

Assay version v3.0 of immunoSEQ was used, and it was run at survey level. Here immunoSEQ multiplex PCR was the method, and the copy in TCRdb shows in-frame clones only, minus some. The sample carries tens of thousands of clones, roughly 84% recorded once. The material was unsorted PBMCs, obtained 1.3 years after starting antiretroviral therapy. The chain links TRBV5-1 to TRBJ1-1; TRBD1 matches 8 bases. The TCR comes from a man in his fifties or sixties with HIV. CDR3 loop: CASSLQGGNTEAFF. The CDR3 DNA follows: TGCGCCAGCAGCTTACAGGGGGGGAACACTGAAGCTTTCTTT.